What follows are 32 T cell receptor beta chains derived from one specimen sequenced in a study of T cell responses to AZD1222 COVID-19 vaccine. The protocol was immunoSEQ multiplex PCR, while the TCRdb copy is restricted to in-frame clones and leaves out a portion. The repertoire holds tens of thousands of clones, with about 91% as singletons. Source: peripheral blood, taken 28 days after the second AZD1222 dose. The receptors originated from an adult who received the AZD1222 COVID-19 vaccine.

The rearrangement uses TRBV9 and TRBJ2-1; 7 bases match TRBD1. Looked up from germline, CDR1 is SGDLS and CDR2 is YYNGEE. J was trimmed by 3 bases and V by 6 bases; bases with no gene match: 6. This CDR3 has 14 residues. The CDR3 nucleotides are TGTGCCAGCACTCGGGACAGCCTCTACAATGAGCAGTTCTTC. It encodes CASTRDSLYNEQFF.

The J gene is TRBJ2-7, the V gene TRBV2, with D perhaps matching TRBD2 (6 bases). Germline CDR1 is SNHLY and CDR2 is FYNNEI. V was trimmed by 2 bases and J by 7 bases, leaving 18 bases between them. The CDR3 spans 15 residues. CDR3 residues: CASSERRAQEGEQYV. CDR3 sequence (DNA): TGTGCCAGCAGTGAAAGGAGGGCTCAAGAGGGAGAGCAGTACGTC.

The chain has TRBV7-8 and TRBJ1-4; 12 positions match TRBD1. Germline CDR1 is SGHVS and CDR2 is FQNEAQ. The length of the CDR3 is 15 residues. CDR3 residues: CATGDGTGGSEKLFF. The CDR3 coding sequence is TGTGCGACCGGGGACGGGACAGGGGGCAGTGAAAAACTGTTTTTT.

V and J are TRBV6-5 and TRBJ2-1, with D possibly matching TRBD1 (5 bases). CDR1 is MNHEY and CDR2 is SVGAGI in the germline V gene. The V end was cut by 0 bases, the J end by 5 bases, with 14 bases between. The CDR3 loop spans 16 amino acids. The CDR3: CASSYSGLRGNNEQFF. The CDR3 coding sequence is TGTGCCAGCAGTTACTCGGGGCTTCGCGGAAACAATGAGCAGTTCTTC.

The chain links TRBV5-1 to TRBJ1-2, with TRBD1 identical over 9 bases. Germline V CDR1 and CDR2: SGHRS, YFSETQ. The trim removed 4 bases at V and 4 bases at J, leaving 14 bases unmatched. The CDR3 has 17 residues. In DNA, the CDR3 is TGCGCCAGCAGCCCTCGAACCCCACAGGGGGCCGCCTATGGCTACACCTTC. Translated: CASSPRTPQGAAYGYTF.

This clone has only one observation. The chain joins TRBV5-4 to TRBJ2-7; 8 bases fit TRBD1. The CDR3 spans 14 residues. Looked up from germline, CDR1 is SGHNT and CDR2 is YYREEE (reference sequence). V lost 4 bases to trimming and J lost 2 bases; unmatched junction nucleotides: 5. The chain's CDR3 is CASSRQGPTYEQYF. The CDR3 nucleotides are TGTGCCAGCAGCCGACAGGGGCCAACCTACGAGCAGTACTTC.

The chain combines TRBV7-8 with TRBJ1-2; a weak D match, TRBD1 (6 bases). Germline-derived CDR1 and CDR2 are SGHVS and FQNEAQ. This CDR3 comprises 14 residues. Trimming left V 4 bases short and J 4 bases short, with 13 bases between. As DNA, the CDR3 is TGTGCCAGCAGCTCGGAAACAGGGCCCTATGGCTACACCTTC. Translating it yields CASSSETGPYGYTF.

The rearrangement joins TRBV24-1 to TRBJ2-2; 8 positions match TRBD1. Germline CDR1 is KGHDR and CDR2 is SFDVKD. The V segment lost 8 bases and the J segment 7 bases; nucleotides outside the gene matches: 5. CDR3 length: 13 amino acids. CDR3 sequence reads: CATTAGGFGELFF. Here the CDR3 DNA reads TGTGCCACCACTGCAGGGGGCTTCGGGGAGCTGTTTTTT.

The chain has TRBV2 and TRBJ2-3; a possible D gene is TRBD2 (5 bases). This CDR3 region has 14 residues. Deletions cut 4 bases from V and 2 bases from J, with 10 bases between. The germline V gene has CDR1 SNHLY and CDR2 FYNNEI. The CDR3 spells CASSGPGVTDTQYF. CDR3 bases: TGTGCCAGCAGTGGACCCGGGGTCACAGATACGCAGTATTTT. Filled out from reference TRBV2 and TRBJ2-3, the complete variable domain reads EPEVTQTPSHQVTQMGQEVILRCVPISNHLYFYWYRQILGQKVEFLVSFYNNEISEKSEIFDDQFSVERPDGSNFTLKIRSTKLEDSAMYFCASSGPGVTDTQYFGPGTRLTVL.

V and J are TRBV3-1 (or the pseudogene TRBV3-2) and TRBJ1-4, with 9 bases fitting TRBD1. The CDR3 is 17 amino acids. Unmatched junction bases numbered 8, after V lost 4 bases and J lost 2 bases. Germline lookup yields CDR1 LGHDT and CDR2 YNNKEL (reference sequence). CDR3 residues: CASSPIRDRVTNEKLFF. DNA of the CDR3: TGTGCCAGCAGCCCCATCCGGGACAGGGTTACTAATGAAAAACTGTTTTTT.

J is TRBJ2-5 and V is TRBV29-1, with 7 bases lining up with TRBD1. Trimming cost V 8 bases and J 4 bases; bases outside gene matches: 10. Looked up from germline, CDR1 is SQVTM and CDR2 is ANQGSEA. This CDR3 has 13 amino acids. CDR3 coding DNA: TGCAGCAGCGACGGGTACAGGGGAGAGACCCAGTACTTC. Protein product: CSSDGYRGETQYF.

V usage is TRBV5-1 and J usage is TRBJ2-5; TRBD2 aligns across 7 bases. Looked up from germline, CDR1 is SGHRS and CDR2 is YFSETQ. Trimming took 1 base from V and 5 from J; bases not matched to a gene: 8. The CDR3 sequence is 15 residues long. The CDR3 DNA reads TGCGCCAGCAGCTTGACGGGCGGGAGAGGGGAGACCCAGTACTTC. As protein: CASSLTGGRGETQYF.

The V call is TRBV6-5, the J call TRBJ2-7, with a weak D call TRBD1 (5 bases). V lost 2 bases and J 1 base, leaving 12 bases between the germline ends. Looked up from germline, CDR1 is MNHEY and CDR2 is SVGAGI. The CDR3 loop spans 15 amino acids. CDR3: CASSYPKGNSYEQYF. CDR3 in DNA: TGTGCCAGCAGTTACCCCAAGGGGAATTCCTACGAGCAGTACTTC.

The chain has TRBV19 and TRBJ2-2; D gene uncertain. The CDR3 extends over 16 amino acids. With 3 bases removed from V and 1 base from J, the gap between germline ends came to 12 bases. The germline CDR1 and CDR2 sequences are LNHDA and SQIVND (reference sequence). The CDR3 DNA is TGTGCCAGTAGTATTAGACGGAACCTGAACACCGGGGAGCTGTTTTTT. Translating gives CASSIRRNLNTGELFF.

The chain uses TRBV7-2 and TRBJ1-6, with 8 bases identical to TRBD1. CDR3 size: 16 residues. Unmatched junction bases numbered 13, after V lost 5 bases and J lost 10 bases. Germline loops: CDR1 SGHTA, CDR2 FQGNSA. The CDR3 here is CASSRKGQAQGSPLHF. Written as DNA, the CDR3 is TGTGCCAGCAGCCGGAAGGGACAGGCTCAGGGGTCACCCCTCCACTTT.

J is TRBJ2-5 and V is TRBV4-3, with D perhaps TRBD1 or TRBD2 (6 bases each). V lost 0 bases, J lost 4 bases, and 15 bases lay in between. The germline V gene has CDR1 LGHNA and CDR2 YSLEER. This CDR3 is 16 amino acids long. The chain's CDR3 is CASSQDISGARETQYF. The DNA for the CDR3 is TGCGCCAGCAGCCAAGATATCTCGGGGGCCAGAGAGACCCAGTACTTC.

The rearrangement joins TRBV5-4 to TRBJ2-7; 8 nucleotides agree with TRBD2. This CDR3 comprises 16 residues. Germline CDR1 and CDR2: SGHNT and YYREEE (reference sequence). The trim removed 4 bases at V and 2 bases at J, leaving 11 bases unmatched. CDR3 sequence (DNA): TGTGCCAGCAGCGCAGGAGGCGGGGGGATCGCCTACGAGCAGTACTTC. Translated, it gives CASSAGGGGIAYEQYF. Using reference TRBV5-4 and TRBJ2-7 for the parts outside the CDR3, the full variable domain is ETGVTQSPTHLIKTRGQQVTLRCSSQSGHNTVSWYQQALGQGPQFIFQYYREEENGRGNFPPRFSGLQFPNYSSELNVNALELDDSALYLCASSAGGGGIAYEQYFGPGTRLTVT.

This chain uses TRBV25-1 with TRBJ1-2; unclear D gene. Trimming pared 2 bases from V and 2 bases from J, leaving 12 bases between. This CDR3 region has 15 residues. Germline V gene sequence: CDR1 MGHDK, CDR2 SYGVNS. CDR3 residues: CASSENLGGNYGYTF. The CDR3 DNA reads TGTGCCAGCAGTGAAAACCTGGGAGGGAACTATGGCTACACCTTC.

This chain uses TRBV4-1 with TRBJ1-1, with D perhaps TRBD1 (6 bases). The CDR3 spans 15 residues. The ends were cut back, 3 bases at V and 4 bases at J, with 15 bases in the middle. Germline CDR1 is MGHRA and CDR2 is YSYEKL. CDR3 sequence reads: CASSQINRVLTEAFF. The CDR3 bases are TGCGCCAGCAGCCAGATAAACAGGGTCCTCACTGAAGCTTTCTTT.

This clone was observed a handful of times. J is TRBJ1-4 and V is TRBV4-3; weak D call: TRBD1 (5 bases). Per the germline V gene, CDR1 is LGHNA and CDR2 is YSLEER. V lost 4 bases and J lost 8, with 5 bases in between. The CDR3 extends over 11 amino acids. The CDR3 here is CASSRGEKLFF. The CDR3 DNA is TGCGCCAGCAGCCGGGGGGAAAAACTGTTTTTT.

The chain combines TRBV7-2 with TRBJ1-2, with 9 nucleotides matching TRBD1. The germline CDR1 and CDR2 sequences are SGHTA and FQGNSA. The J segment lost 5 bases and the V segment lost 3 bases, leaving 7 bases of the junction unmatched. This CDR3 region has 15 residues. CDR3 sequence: CASSFTGQGRYGYTF. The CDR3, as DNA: TGTGCCAGCAGCTTTACGGGACAGGGTCGTTATGGCTACACCTTC.

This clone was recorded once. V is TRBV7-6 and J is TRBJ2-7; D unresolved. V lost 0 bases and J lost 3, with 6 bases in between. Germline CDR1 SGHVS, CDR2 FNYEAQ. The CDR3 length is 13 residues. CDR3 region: CASSLAQSYEQYF. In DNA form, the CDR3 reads TGTGCCAGCAGCTTAGCGCAGAGCTACGAGCAGTACTTC.

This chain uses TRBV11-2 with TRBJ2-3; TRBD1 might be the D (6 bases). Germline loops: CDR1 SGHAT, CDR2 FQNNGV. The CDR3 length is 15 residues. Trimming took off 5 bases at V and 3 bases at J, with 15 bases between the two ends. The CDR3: CASSPQGGTTDTQYF. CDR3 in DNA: TGTGCCAGCAGCCCCCAAGGGGGTACTACAGATACGCAGTATTTT.

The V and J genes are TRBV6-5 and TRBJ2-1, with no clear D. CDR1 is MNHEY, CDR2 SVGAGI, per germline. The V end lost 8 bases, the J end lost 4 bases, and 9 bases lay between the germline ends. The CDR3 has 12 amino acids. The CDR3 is CASLGRYNEQFF. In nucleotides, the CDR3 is TGTGCCAGCCTGGGCCGATACAATGAGCAGTTCTTC.

This CDR3 is CASAYLGHGYTF. The CDR3 nucleotides read TGTGCCAGCGCCTACTTGGGCCATGGCTACACCTTC. The rearrangement links TRBV2 to TRBJ1-2, with D uncertain. The CDR3 spans 12 residues. Between the trimmed V and J ends, which lost 8 bases and 6 bases, there was a span of 13 bases. From germline, CDR1 is SNHLY and CDR2 FYNNEI. Drawing the rest from reference TRBV2 and TRBJ1-2, the complete variable domain is EPEVTQTPSHQVTQMGQEVILRCVPISNHLYFYWYRQILGQKVEFLVSFYNNEISEKSEIFDDQFSVERPDGSNFTLKIRSTKLEDSAMYFCASAYLGHGYTFGSGTRLTVV.

CDR3 sequence: CASSLVDSGRGNEQFF. CDR3 nucleotide sequence: TGCGCCAGCAGCTTGGTGGATAGCGGGAGGGGTAATGAGCAGTTCTTC. The chain couples TRBV5-1 to TRBJ2-1; the match to TRBD2 covers 11 bases. The germline V gene has CDR1 SGHRS and CDR2 YFSETQ. The CDR3 length is 16 residues. Unmatched junction bases numbered 6, after V lost 0 bases and J lost 7 bases. The entire variable domain, with the rest obtained from reference TRBV5-1 and TRBJ2-1, is as follows: KAGVTQTPRYLIKTRGQQVTLSCSPISGHRSVSWYQQTPGQGLQFLFEYFSETQRNKGNFPGRFSGRQFSNSRSEMNVSTLELGDSALYLCASSLVDSGRGNEQFFGPGTRLTVL.

The CDR3 sequence: CASSTGTEYSPLHF. CDR3 DNA sequence: TGTGCCAGCAGTACCGGGACGGAATATTCACCCCTCCACTTT. The chain carries TRBV3-1 (or the pseudogene TRBV3-2) and TRBJ1-6; D is perhaps TRBD1 (5 bases). The CDR3 length is 14 residues. V gave up 6 bases and J gave up 8 bases, with 14 bases separating them. Per the germline V gene, CDR1 is LGHDT and CDR2 is YNNKEL (reference sequence).

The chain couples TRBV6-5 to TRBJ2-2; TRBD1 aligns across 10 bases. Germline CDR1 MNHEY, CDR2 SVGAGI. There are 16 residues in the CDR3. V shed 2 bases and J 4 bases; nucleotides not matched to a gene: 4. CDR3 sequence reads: CASSYTGTGVTGELFF. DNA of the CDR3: TGTGCCAGCAGTTACACCGGGACAGGGGTCACCGGGGAGCTGTTTTTT.

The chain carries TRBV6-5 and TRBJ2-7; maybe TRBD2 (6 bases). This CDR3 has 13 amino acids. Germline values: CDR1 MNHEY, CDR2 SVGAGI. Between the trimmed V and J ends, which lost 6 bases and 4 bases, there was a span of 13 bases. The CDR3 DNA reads TGTGCCAGCAGGGGCGGGGTTGGTTACGAGCAGTACGTC. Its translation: CASRGGVGYEQYV.

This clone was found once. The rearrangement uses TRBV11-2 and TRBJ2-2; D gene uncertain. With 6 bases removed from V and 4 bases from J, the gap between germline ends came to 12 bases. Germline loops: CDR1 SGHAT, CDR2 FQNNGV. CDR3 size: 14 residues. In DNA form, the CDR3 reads TGTGCCAGCAGTCAGACCCGGAGCACCGGGGAGCTGTTTTTT. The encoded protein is CASSQTRSTGELFF.

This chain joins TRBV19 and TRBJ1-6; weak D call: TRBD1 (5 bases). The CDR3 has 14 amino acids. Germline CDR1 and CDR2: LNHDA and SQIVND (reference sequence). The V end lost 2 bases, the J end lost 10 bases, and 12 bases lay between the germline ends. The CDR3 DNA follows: TGTGCCAGTAGTATATCCAGGGCTGGCTCACCCCTCCACTTT. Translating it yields CASSISRAGSPLHF.

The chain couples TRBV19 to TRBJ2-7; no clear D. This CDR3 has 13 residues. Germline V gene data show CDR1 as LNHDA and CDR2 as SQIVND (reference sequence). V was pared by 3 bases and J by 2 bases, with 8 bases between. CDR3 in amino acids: CASSINPPYEQYF. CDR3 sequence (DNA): TGTGCCAGTAGTATTAATCCTCCCTACGAGCAGTACTTC.